Sequencing of this TCR beta chain was carried out in a study of beta chain features in type 1 diabetes. As to this clone: Its target is unknown.

What was sequenced were expressed TCRB transcripts, since all of the isolated RNA had been reverse transcribed. Using immunoSEQ multiplex PCR, the repertoire was profiled, and TCRdb retains in-frame clones only, with some absent. The sample shows 680,000 or so clones, 10% to 15% of them seen only once. General observations from the study: In all four CD4+ subsets, TCRB CDR3 length was significantly, moderately reduced in type 1 diabetes.

CD4+ naive, central memory, regulatory and stem cell-like memory subsets were isolated by sorting on CD45RO/CCR7/CD25/CD127/CD95/CD27. Purity exceeded 98% in all sorted populations. Between the trimmed V and J ends, which lost 5 bases and 6 bases, there was a span of 17 bases. CDR3 size: 15 residues. Germline assignment: CDR1 MGHRA and CDR2 YSYEKL. The sequenced sample was naive CD4+ T cells from blood. The sequence was obtained from a man in his late teens or twenties with type 1 diabetes. The J gene is TRBJ2-1, the V gene TRBV4-1, with D unclear. The CDR3 protein is CASSSPAISRNEQFF. The CDR3 DNA is TGCGCCAGCAGCTCCCCCGCGATTTCCCGCAATGAGCAGTTCTTC.